The clone carrying this T cell receptor beta chain was detected once. This entry comes from a study of blood T cell repertoires in COVID-19. For the study at large: The study drew acute and convalescent COVID-19 samples from the United States, Italy and Spain. T cells, B-cell-depleted T cells, or PBMCs provided the cDNA or gDNA that served as material.

TCRdb's copy holds only in-frame clones and misses some; the assay was immunoSEQ multiplex PCR. Of tens of thousands of clones in the sample, more than 70% were seen once. Enrolment of Seattle patients took place during active infection, and they were followed longitudinally. CDR3 length equals 15 residues. In germline, CDR1 is SGHRS, CDR2 YFSETQ. J gave up 4 bases and V 5 bases, and 9 bases lay outside the gene matches. The chain joins TRBV5-1 to TRBJ2-1; 7 positions agree with TRBD1. Sequenced: peripheral blood. The clonotype originates from a man aged 25-45 years with COVID-19, enrolled during active disease. CDR3 residues: CASRDGTETYNEQFF. For the CDR3, the DNA is TGCGCCAGCAGGGACGGGACAGAGACATACAATGAGCAGTTCTTC.